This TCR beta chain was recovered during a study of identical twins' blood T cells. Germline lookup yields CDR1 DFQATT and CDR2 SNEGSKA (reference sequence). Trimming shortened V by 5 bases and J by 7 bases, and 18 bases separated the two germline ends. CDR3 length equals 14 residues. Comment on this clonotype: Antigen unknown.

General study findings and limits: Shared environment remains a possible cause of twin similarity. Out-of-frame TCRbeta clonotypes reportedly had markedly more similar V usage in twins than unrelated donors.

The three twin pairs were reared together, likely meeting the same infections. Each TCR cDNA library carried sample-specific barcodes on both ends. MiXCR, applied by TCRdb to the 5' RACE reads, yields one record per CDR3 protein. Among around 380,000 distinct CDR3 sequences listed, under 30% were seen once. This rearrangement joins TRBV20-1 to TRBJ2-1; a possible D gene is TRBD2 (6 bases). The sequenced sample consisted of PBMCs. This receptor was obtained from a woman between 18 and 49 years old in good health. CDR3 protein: CSAVGTYYRNEQFF. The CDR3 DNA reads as TGCAGTGCTGTCGGGACTTACTACCGGAATGAGCAGTTCTTC.